This TCR beta chain was identified during a study of coeliac disease (dated by TCRdb to the early 2020s). As for the study more broadly: Coeliac patients were categorised as having newly diagnosed active disease, refractory coeliac disease type I, or disease controlled by a gluten-free diet. Refractory coeliac disease type I was defined as no response to a gluten-free diet for over 12 months, with immunophenotypically normal intraepithelial cells. Because high-resolution HLA typing was not available, biased TRBV7-2 usage was examined as a proof of principle. Next-generation sequencing of rearranged TRB and TRG CDR3 regions was used on small intestinal lymphocyte fractions taken from coeliac and non-coeliac patients. The goal was to describe the TR repertoires of small intestinal T cells in active coeliac disease, in refractory type I coeliac disease, and in coeliac disease treated with a gluten-free diet. A total of some 30 patients took part in the full study: roughly 22 had serologically confirmed coeliac disease and 8 were controls with non-small intestinal disorders. TRB sequencing worked for samples from some 26 subjects, and these included 24 paired bulk unsorted intraepithelial and lamina propria cell samples. Points the paper makes about the study in general: TRB repertoires were found to be largely private, with most amino acid sequences unique to one sample, and no significant difference in V-gene usage was found between disease groups. The authors judged the approach to be unsuitable for unbiased detection of gliadin-specific T cells, because gliadin-specific T cells are scarce and rarely shared between patients. Active coeliac intraepithelial and lamina propria samples had lower TRB and TRG repertoire clonality than controls, suggesting that diverse T cells were recruited. Published gliadin-specific TRB sequences appeared in about 45% of the 18 coeliac lamina propria samples but only 1 of 6 controls. Separating intraepithelial cells from lamina propria cells did not give high-purity fractions, so cross-contamination between the two compartments may have occurred.

Cells were frozen in liquid nitrogen in DMSO/FBS as aliquots of 500,000 cells, with a single aliquot from each fraction going to sequencing. Every one of the 30 patients in the study had endoscopy and a small intestinal biopsy. Once intraepithelial cells had been isolated, the leftover biopsy tissue was digested with collagenase to release lamina propria cells. The Qiagen DNeasy blood extraction kit was used to extract genomic DNA from the frozen unsorted cell fractions. On this clone: Its antigen has not been determined. No qualities accompany the bases; no much larger clone lies one base away.

The CDR3 sequence holds 13 residues, the cysteine and phenylalanine included. Solely the CDR3 DNA is kept, with 39 bases framed from the first base. Between the V and J ends, shortened by 1 base and 7 bases respectively, the junction contains 10 bases. CDR1 and CDR2 are read off the germline V gene as MNHNS and SASEGT. The method was the immunoSEQ multiplex PCR assay. The TR loci were subjected to amplification by multiplexed PCR, for which V gene segments served as targets of the forward primers and J gene segments as targets of the reverse primers. The amplified CDR3 regions were sequenced using the Illumina HiSeq System. Turning to the authors' computational methods: To strip out PCR and sequencing errors and collapse the data into unique sequences, a nearest-neighbour algorithm merged closely related reads. Each repertoire was summarised by clonality and by T cell density, with T cell density defined as TR molecules per amount of genomic DNA input. CDR3 amino acid sequences present in at least 80% of unsorted samples were defined as public TRs, and these public TRs were then tested for differential abundance between coeliac and control samples. Each lamina propria sample was queried against a list of about 200 published gliadin-specific TRB sequences. Kruskal-Wallis tests followed by Dunn post-tests were used to test for differences in clonality and density between disease groups. This is the immuneACCESS table as TCRdb keeps it, with only in-frame sequences that have V and J called. A part of the clones is gone; compared with another copy, unresolved V genes explain less than half, and the rest is unexplained. For V, J and clone size, that table is used; D and trimming come from the DNA. The sample yields 6,000 to 8,000 clones; over 60% were counted once. 6% to 7% of the sample rests with the top ten.

Specimen: lamina propria lymphocytes from the gut. The sample's cell subset or site label, decoded: lamina propria cell (LPC) fraction of small intestinal biopsy. The chain is made from TRBV6-1 and TRBJ1-2, with the D segment identity uncertain. The source of this sequence is a man aged 30-40 years with celiac disease. CDR3 loop: CASSEGAGSGYTF. DNA sequence: TGTGCCAGCAGTGAAGGAGCGGGAAGTGGCTACACCTTC.